This T cell receptor beta chain was sequenced during a study of blood T cell repertoires in COVID-19 (dated by TCRdb to 2018 to 2021). The study in broad terms: Samples from collaborators originated in the United States, Italy and Spain and spanned both the acute and convalescent phases of COVID-19. The material from the prospective study consisted of cDNA or gDNA derived from T cells, B-cell-depleted T cells, or PBMCs. Deeply sampled blood TCRbeta repertoires from subjects exposed to, actively infected with, or recovered from COVID-19 were included in the dataset. The repertoires were released in a freely available public database meant as a resource for research on the immune response to SARS-CoV-2. The samples were drawn from two sources: the first 160 participants of the ongoing ImmuneRACE study, and 1,000 to 1,500 subjects contributed by 6 global collaborators. The sample metadata nearly always contained a de-identified subject ID, COVID-19 status, age in years and sex. Where available, HLA class I and class II types were taken from metadata supplied by the sample provider and were not determined by assay-based typing. Points the paper makes about the study in general: The quantity of clinical and demographic metadata differed by source and by participant and was supplied without curation.

V has 3 bases trimmed and J has 2 bases trimmed; junction bases matching no gene number 0. The CDR3, from cysteine to phenylalanine, totals 15 residues. Kept here is only the CDR3 DNA, which spans 45 bases and is read in frame from base 1. The germline V gene sets CDR1 to KGHSH and CDR2 to LQKENI. Enrolling through a virtual design, the prospective study's participants ranged in age from roughly 18 to 89 years and lived across some 22 United States geographic areas. Cohort assignment in the prospective study relied on participant-reported clinical history from a screening survey and a study questionnaire. ImmuneRACE Cohort 3 recovered participants were defined by two consecutive negative NP/OP PCR tests, healthcare professional clearance, or symptom resolution. Mobile phlebotomists in the prospective study collected whole blood, serum and a nasopharyngeal or oropharyngeal swab from every participant. Participants in the prospective study had the option to provide additional blood draws and questionnaires over an approximately 2-month period. Blood samples from the prospective study were shipped frozen or at room temperature prior to DNA extraction.

TCRbeta CDR3 regions were amplified from genomic DNA by means of the immunoSEQ Assay, a bias-controlled multiplex PCR. Per the authors' processing: Nucleated cell counts per sample were estimated from amplification of reference gene primers within the assay. To quantify the absolute abundance of each unique TCRbeta CDR3 rearrangement, sequence reads were collapsed and filtered. For each sample, productive Simpson clonality was calculated by taking the square root of Simpson's diversity index across productive rearrangements. TCRdb took over this immuneACCESS table, retaining in-frame rearrangements with V and J assigned. Such tables are incomplete; in checked studies, under half of the missing clones stem from an unresolved V gene, and the remainder is unexplained. D and trimming were read from the DNA, whereas the V and J calls and clone size are those reported in that table. A total of hundreds of thousands of clones appear in this sample, 75% to 90% of them only once. The top ten hold around 2% of the sample.

This clone was counted a few times. The antigen this receptor binds is unknown. No qualities accompany the bases; no much larger clone lies one base away. The rearrangement combines TRBV18 with TRBJ1-3; a stretch of 11 junction bases matches TRBD1. The sample was PBMCs or T cells enriched from blood (not recorded which). The TCR originated in a woman aged 18-29 years who had recovered from COVID-19. The CDR3 protein: CASSPGQGAGNTIYF. The DNA is as follows: TGTGCCAGCTCACCGGGACAGGGGGCTGGAAACACCATATATTTT.